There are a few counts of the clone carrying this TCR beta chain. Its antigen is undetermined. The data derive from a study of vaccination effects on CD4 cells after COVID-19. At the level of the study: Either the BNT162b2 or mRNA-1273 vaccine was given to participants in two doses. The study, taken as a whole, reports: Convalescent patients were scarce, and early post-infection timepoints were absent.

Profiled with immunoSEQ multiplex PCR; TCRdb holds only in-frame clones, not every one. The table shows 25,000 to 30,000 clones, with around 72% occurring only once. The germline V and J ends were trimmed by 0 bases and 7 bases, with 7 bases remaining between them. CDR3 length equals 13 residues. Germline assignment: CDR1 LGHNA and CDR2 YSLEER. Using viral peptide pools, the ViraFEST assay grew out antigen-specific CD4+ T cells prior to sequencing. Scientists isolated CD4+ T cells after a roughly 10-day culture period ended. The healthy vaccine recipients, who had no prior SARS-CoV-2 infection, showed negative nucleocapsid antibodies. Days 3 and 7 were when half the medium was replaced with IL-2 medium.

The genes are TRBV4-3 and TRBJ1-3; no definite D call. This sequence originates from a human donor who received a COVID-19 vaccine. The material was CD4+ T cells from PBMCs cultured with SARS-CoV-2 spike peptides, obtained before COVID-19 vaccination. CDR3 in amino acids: CASSQEGRNTIYF. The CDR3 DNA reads TGCGCCAGCAGCCAAGAAGGCCGGAACACCATATATTTT.